This T cell receptor beta chain derives from a study of T cell responses to AZD1222 COVID-19 vaccine. Study-level points and caveats: Donors, mostly white British, included more females; clonal diversity was possibly underestimated.

The assay was immunoSEQ multiplex PCR, and TCRdb's table has in-frame clones only and misses some. The sample consists of 100,000 to 120,000 clones, roughly 90% of them appearing once. Comment on this clone: Its target is not known.

The material sequenced was peripheral blood, taken 28 days after the second AZD1222 dose. The sequence derives from an adult who received the AZD1222 COVID-19 vaccine.

CDR3 DNA sequence: TGTGCCAGCAGCTTGCAGGACTACCAAGAGACCCAGTACTTC. The encoded protein is CASSLQDYQETQYF. This rearrangement joins TRBV5-8 to TRBJ2-5; TRBD2 might be the D (5 bases). With 1 base removed from V and 0 bases from J, the gap between germline ends came to 7 bases. There are 14 residues in the CDR3. Per the germline V gene, CDR1 is SGHTS and CDR2 is YDEGEE.